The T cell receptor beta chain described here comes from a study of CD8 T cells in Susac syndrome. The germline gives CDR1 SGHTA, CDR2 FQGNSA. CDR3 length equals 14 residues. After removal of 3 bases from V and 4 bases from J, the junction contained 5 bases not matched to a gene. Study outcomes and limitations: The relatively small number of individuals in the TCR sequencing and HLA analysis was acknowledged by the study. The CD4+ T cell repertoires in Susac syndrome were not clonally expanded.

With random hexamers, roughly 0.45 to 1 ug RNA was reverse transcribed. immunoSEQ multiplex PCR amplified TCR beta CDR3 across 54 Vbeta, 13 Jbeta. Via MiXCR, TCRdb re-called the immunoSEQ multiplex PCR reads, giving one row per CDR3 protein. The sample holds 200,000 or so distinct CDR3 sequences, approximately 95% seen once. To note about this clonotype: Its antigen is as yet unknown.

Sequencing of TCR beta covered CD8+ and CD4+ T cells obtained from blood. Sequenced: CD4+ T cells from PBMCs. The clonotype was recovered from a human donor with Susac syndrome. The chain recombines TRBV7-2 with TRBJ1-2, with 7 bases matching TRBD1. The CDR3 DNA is TGTGCCAGCAGCTTCCGGGACAGCCGCTATGGCTACACCTTC. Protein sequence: CASSFRDSRYGYTF.